Listed below are T cell receptor beta chains from one sample, sequenced in a study of OX40 agonist ivuxolimab in advanced cancers. Assay used: immunoSEQ multiplex PCR; TCRdb lists only in-frame clones, some missing. The sample consists of some 64,000 clones, roughly nine tenths of them appearing once. The sample consisted of CD4+ or CD8+ T cells sorted from blood, taken in a trial of the OX40 agonist ivuxolimab. Every receptor here comes from an adult with an advanced solid tumor such as melanoma, head and neck, liver or kidney cancer. The CDR3 runs from the conserved cysteine through the conserved F or W. A clone size is listed for some rows: how often the clone was seen (once, few, many), or a class if it is expanded.

length	V	size	CDR3
14	TRBV18	.	CASSPVTANTEAFF
11	TRBV30	.	CAWSSPKTQYF
14	TRBV5-8	.	CASSHGTGVETQYF
15	TRBV9	.	CASSVAWGSYNEQFF
15	TRBV5-4	few	CASSHTGAIVNEQYF
15	TRBV7-3	.	CASSLRGQGNTEAFF
12	TRBV5-1	.	CASSGSGNTIYF
15	TRBV7-6	.	CASSLDRVDTGELFF
14	TRBV25-1	.	CASSEKADNEKLFF
16	TRBV5-1	.	CASSLEPTGANEKLFF
17	TRBV28	once	CASRGTSGSVGANVLTF
13	TRBV5-8	.	CASSYYRNTEAFF
18	TRBV7-3	.	CASSSSAGIARMNTEAFF
14	TRBV6-5	.	CASRSTGTGHGYTF